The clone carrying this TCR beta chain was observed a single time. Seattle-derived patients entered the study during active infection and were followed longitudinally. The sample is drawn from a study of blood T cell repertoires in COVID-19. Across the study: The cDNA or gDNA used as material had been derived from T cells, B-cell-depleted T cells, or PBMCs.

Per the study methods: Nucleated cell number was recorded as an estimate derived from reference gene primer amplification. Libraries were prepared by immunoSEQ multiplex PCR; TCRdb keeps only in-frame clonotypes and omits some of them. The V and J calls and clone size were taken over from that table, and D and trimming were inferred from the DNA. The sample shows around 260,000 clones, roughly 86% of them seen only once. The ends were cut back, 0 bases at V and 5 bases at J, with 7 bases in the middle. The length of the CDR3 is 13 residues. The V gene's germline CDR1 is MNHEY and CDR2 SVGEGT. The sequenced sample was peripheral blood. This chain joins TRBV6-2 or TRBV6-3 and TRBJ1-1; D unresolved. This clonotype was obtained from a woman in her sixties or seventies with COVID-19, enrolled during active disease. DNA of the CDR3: TGTGCCAGCAGTTACTCAGCGAAGACTGAAGCTTTCTTT. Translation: CASSYSAKTEAFF.